This T cell receptor beta chain is drawn from a study of blood T cell repertoires in COVID-19. Patients from Seattle were sampled longitudinally, starting during active infection. CDR1 and CDR2 from the germline V gene are LNHDA and SQIVND (reference sequence). V lost 5 bases and J lost 0; bases outside the gene matches: 5. The CDR3 is 16 residues long. Per the original methods: Estimates of nucleated cell counts were drawn from the amplification of reference gene primers. The repertoire was sequenced with immunoSEQ multiplex PCR; TCRdb's copy has only in-frame clones and lacks some. Clone size and the V and J calls come from that table; the DNA yielded D and trimming. Found here are about 140,000 clones, roughly 84% of them singletons; the top ten hold almost 9%.

This clonotype originated in a young man with COVID-19, enrolled during active disease. The sample comprised peripheral blood. The rearrangement links TRBV19 to TRBJ2-1, with 9 nucleotides matching TRBD1. The CDR3 spells CASSFDRGSSYNEQFF. The CDR3 nucleotides read TGTGCCAGTAGTTTCGACAGGGGGAGCTCCTACAATGAGCAGTTCTTC. The full variable domain, in which reference TRBV19 and TRBJ2-1 provide the parts outside the CDR3, is DGGITQSPKYLFRKEGQNVTLSCEQNLNHDAMYWYRQDPGQGLRLIYYSQIVNDFQKGDIAEGYSVSREKKESFPLTVTSAQKNPTAFYLCASSFDRGSSYNEQFFGPGTRLTVL.